This T cell receptor (beta chain) appears in the sequencing data of a study of blood T cell repertoires in COVID-19 (dated by TCRdb to the early 2020s). About the investigation overall: Samples covering the acute and convalescent phases of COVID-19 were provided by collaborators in the United States, Italy and Spain. The repertoires were released in a freely available public database meant as a resource for research on the immune response to SARS-CoV-2. The prospective study material was composed of cDNA or gDNA derived from T cells, B-cell-depleted T cells, or PBMCs. A de-identified subject ID, COVID-19 status, age in years and sex were almost always included in the sample metadata. The dataset comprised deeply sampled blood TCRbeta repertoires from subjects exposed to, actively infected with, or recovered from COVID-19. Where available, HLA class I and class II types were obtained from metadata supplied by the sample provider rather than from assay-based typing. The samples were drawn from two sources: the first 160 participants of the ongoing ImmuneRACE study, and 950 to 1,500 subjects contributed by 6 global collaborators.

The study at large found these results: The amount of clinical and demographic metadata varied by source and participant and was provided uncurated.

The CDR3 numbers 15 residues from cysteine through phenylalanine. The DNA shown is the 45-base CDR3, in frame from base 1. For this chain, trimming is 5 bases at the V end and 4 bases at the J end, and the number of junction bases without a gene match is 7. Per the germline V gene (reference sequence), SEHNR is the CDR1 and FQNEAQ is the CDR2. As regards this clone: Its antigen has not been determined. No per-base quality is available; no much larger clone lies one base away.

Whole blood was collected in K2EDTA tubes by collaborating institutions according to the institutions' own protocols. For TCRbeta analysis, collaborator samples were shipped as frozen whole blood, as isolated PBMCs, or as DNA extracted from either sample type. TCRbeta CDR3 regions were amplified from genomic DNA using the immunoSEQ Assay, a bias-controlled multiplex PCR. Processing in the source paper ran as follows. Nucleated cell counts per sample were estimated from amplification of reference gene primers within the assay. Sequence reads were collapsed and filtered to measure the absolute abundance of every unique TCRbeta CDR3 rearrangement. Productive Simpson clonality was computed per sample as the square root of Simpson's diversity index over productive rearrangements. Held by TCRdb, this immuneACCESS table contains in-frame sequences only and omits some clones. Under half of the omission traces to an unresolved V gene where checked; the cause of the rest is unknown. V, J and clone size derive from that table, while D and trimming were established from the DNA sequence. This sample gives 250,000 or so clones in total; roughly 88% of them show up just once. The ten largest clones capture 1.3% to 1.5% of the sample.

The rearrangement combines TRBV7-9 with TRBJ2-7; 11 central bases correspond to TRBD1. The sequence derives from a man older than 75 with acute or convalescent COVID-19. The sequenced material came from peripheral blood. The DNA sequence follows: TGTGCCAGCAGCAATAGGACAGGGGGCTTTTACGAGCAGTACTTC. Translation gives CASSNRTGGFYEQYF.